This T cell receptor (beta chain) comes out of a study of human T cells and chemical hapten exposure. Study context: Mostly female, the patients presented with alopecia areata, totalis or universalis. It was small differences in pooled library volume that mainly caused per-sample TCR yields to vary.

The library gave individual cDNA molecules unique molecular identifiers. In TCRdb, the RACE reads were re-called with MiXCR into one record per CDR3 protein. The sample has about 64,000 distinct CDR3 sequences, roughly 11% seen once. Time point given: patch test 3, about 24 weeks after DPC sensitization. Treatment in this sample: therapeutic diphenylcyclopropenone sensitization with weekly scalp DPC. Patients had alopecia, were aged 18 to 70, and were not pregnant. V was shortened by 5 bases and J by 2 bases, with 9 bases between the two germline ends. This CDR3 contains 13 residues. Germline values: CDR1 SEHNR, CDR2 FQNEAQ (reference sequence). There are a few counts of this clonotype.

The starting material was whole blood, obtained in connection with sensitization to the hapten diphenylcyclopropenone (DPC). The receptor's source is a woman aged 25 to 39 with alopecia areata. Some clones in this sample may be carry-over from other donors' samples. V and J are TRBV7-9 and TRBJ1-2; no firm D call. CDR3 in DNA: TGTGCCAGCAGCCCTTCTTCGAACTATGGCTACACCTTC. It encodes CASSPSSNYGYTF.